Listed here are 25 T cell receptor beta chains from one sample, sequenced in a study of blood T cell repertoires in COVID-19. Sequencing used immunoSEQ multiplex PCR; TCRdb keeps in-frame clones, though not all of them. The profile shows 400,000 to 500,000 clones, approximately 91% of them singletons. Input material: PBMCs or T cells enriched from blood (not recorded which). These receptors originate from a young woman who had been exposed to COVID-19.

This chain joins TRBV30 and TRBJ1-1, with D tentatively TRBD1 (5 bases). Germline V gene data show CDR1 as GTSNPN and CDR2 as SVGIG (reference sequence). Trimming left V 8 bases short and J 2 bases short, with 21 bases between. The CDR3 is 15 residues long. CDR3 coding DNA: TGTGCCAACTTCAGGGTCGCCTCTACAAACACTGAAGCTTTCTTT. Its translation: CANFRVASTNTEAFF.

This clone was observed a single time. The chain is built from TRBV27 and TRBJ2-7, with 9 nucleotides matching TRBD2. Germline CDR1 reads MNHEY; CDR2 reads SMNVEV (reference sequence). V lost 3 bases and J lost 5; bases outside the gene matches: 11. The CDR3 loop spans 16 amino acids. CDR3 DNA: TGTGCCAGCAGTTTGGGGGCGGTAGCGGGAGTGGACGAGCAGTACTTC. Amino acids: CASSLGAVAGVDEQYF.

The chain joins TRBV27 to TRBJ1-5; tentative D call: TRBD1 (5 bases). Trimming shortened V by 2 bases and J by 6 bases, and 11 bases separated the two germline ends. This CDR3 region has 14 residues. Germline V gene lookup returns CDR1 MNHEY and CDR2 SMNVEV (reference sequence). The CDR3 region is CASSLLGVGQPQHF. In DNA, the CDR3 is TGTGCCAGCAGTTTACTAGGGGTAGGTCAGCCCCAGCATTTT.

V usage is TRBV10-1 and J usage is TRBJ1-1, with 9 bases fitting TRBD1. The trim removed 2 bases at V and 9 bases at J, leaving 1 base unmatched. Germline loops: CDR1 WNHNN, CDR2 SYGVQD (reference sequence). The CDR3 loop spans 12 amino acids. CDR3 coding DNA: TGCGCCAGCAGTGAGGGACAGGGGCAAGCTTTCTTT. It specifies CASSEGQGQAFF.

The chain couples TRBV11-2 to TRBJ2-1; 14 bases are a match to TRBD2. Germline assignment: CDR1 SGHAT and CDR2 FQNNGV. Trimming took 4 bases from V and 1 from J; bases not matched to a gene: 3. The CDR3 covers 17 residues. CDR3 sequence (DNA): TGTGCCAGCAGCTGGGGACTAGCGGGGGAATCCTACAATGAGCAGTTCTTC. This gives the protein CASSWGLAGESYNEQFF.

CDR3 protein: CASSHRTEISTDTQYF. CDR3 bases: TGTGCCAGCAGCCACAGGACAGAGATTAGCACAGATACGCAGTATTTT. The J gene is TRBJ2-3, the V gene TRBV7-2, with D maybe TRBD1 (6 bases). CDR3 length equals 16 residues. Germline V CDR1 and CDR2: SGHTA, FQGNSA. Trimming removed 5 bases from V and 0 bases from J, with 15 bases in between.

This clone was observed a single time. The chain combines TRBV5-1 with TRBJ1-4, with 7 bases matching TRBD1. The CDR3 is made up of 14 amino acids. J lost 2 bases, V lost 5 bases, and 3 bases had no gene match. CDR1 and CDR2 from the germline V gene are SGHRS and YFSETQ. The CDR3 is CASREGATNEKLFF. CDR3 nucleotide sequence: TGCGCCAGCAGGGAGGGGGCGACTAATGAAAAACTGTTTTTT.

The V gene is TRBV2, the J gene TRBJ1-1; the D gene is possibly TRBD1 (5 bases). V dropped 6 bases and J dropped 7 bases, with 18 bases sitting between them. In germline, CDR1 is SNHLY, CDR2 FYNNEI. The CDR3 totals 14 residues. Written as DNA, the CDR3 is TGTGCCAGCAGCACATATCGACAGCTATATGAAGCTTTCTTT. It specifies CASSTYRQLYEAFF.

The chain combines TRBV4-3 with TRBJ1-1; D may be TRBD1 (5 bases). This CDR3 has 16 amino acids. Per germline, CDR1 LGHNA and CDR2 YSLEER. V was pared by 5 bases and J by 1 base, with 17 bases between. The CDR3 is CASSKSQGLSNTEAFF. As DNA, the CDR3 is TGCGCCAGCAGCAAGAGCCAGGGCCTCTCGAACACTGAAGCTTTCTTT.

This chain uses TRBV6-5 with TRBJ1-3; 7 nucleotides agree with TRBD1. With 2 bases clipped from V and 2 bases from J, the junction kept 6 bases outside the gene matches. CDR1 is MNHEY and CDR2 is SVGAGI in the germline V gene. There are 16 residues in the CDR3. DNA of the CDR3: TGTGCCAGCAGTTACCAGACAGGGCTAGCTGGAAACACCATATATTTT. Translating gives CASSYQTGLAGNTIYF.

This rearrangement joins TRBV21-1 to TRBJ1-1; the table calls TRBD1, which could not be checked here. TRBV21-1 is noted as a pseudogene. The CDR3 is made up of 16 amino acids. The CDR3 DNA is TGTGCCAGCAGCATAAAAACGGGACAGGGTTGTACTGAAGCTTTCTTT. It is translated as CASSIKTGQGCTEAFF.

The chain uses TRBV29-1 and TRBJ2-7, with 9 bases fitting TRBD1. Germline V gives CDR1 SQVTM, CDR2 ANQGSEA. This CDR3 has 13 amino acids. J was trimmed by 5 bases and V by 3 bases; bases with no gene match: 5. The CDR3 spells CSVDRTGDDEQYF. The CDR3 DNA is TGCAGCGTTGACCGGACAGGGGACGACGAGCAGTACTTC.

CDR3 region: CASSLERGTGLAQETQYF. Here the CDR3 DNA reads TGCGCCAGCAGCTTGGAGAGGGGAACGGGACTAGCTCAAGAGACCCAGTACTTC. This chain joins TRBV5-1 and TRBJ2-5, with 9 nucleotides matching TRBD2. Germline CDR1 and CDR2: SGHRS and YFSETQ. V shed 0 bases, J shed 2 bases, and the junction held 11 bases outside the gene matches. This CDR3 contains 18 residues.

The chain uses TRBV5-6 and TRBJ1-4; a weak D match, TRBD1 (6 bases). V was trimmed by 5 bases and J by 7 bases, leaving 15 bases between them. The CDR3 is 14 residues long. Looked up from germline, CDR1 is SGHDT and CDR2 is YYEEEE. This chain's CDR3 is CASRIRGEGEKLFF. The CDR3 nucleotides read TGTGCCAGCAGGATCAGGGGTGAGGGTGAAAAACTGTTTTTT.

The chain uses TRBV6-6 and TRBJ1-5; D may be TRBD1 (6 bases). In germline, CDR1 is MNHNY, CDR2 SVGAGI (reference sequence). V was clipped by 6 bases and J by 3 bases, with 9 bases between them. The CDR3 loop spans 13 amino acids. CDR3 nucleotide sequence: TGTGCCAGCAGAGACAGGTCCAATCAGCCCCAGCATTTT. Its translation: CASRDRSNQPQHF.

The CDR3 DNA sequence: TGTGCCAGCAGCTATGGTCGTGGGGGAGGTACAGAAAAACTGTTTTTT. Its protein is CASSYGRGGGTEKLFF. The chain employs TRBV11-2 and TRBJ1-4, with D maybe TRBD1 (5 bases). Trimming stripped 4 bases from V and 8 bases from J, with 20 bases between. The CDR3 extends over 16 amino acids. Germline loops: CDR1 SGHAT, CDR2 FQNNGV.

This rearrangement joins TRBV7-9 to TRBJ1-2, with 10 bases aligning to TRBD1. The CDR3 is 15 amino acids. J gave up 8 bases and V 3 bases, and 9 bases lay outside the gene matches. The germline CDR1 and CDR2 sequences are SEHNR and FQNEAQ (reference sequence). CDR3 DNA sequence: TGTGCCAGCAGCTTCCCCAGCGACAGGGGGCACGGCTACACCTTC. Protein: CASSFPSDRGHGYTF.

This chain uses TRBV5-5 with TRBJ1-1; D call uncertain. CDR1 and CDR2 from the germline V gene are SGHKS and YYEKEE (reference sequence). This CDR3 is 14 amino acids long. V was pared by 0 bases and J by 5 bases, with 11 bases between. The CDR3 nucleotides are TGTGCCAGCAGCTTGGTTGGAGATTATACTGAAGCTTTCTTT. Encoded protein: CASSLVGDYTEAFF.

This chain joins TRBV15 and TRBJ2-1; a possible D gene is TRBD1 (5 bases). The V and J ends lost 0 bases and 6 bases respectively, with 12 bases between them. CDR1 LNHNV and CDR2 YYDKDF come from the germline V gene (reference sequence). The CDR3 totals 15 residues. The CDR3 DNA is TGTGCCACCAGCAGAGAGCAGGGTTTGGCCAATGAGCAGTTCTTC. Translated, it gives CATSREQGLANEQFF. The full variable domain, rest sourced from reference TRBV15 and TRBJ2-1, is DAMVIQNPRYQVTQFGKPVTLSCSQTLNHNVMYWYQQKSSQAPKLLFHYYDKDFNNEADTPDNFQSRRPNTSFCFLDIRSPGLGDTAMYLCATSREQGLANEQFFGPGTRLTVL.

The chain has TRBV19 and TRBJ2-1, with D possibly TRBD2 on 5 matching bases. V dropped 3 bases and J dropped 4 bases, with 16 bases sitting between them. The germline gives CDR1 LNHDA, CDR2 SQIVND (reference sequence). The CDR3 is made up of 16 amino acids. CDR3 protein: CASSIGSRNPYNEQFF. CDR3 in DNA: TGTGCCAGTAGTATTGGGAGCCGGAATCCATACAATGAGCAGTTCTTC.

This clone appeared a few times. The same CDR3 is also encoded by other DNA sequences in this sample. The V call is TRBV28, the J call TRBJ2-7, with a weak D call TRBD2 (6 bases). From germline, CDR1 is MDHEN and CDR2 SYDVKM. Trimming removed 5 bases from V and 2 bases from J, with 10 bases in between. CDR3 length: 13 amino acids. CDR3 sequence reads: CASSPGGTYEQYF. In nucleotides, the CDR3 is TGTGCCAGCAGTCCCGGAGGGACCTACGAGCAGTACTTC.

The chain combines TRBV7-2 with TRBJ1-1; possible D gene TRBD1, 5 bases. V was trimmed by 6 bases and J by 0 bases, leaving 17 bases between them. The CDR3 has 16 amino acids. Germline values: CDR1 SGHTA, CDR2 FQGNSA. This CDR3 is CASRGGRTLLNTEAFF. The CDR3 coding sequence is TGTGCCAGCAGGGGGGGACGGACTCTCTTGAACACTGAAGCTTTCTTT.

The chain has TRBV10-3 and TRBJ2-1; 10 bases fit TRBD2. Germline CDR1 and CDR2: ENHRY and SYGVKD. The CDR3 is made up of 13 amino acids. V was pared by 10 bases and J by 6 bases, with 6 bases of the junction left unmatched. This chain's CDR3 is CATASGSVNEQFF. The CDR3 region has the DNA TGTGCCACCGCTAGCGGGAGTGTCAATGAGCAGTTCTTC.

CDR3 nucleotides: TGTGCCAGCGGACAGGGGGCCTACGAGCAGTACTTC. This gives the protein CASGQGAYEQYF. V and J are TRBV11-1 and TRBJ2-7, with TRBD1 identical over 10 bases. CDR1 SGHAT and CDR2 FQDESV come from the germline V gene (reference sequence). Losses at the gene ends were 8 bases for V and 2 bases for J; bases not matched to a gene: 0. This CDR3 region has 12 residues.

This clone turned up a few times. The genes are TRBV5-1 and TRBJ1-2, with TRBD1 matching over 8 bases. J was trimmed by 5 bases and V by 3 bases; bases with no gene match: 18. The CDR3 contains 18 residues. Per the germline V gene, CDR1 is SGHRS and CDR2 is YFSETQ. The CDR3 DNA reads TGCGCCAGCAGCTCGTCTAGATTGGGCGGGACAGGATATTATGGCTACACCTTC. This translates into CASSSSRLGGTGYYGYTF.